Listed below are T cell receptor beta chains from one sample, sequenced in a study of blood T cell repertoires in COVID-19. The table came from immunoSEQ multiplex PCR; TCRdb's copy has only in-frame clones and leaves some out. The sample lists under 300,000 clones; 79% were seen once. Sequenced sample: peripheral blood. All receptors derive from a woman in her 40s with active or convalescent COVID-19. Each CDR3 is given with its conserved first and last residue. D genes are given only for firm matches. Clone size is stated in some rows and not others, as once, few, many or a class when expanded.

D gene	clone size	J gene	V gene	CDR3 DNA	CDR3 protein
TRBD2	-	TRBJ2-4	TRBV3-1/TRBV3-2	TGTGCCAGCAGCCAAGGAGCGGGGCCAAAAAACATTCAGTACTTC	CASSQGAGPKNIQYF
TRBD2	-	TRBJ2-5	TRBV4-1	TGCGCCAGCAGCCAAGGGACTAGCTACCAAGAGACCCAGTACTTC	CASSQGTSYQETQYF
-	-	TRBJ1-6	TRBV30	TGTGCCTGGAAAGTCGCGTCCTATAATTCACCCCTCCACTTT	CAWKVASYNSPLHF
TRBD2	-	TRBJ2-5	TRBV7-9	TGTGCCAGCAGCTCGGGACTAGCGGGGGATCAAGAGACCCAGTACTTC	CASSSGLAGDQETQYF
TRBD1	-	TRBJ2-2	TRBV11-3	TGTGCCAGCACCCACAGGGGGATCGACGGGGAGCTGTTTTTT	CASTHRGIDGELFF
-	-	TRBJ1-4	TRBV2	TGTGCCAGCAGTGACCAGGGCCTCGCTAATGAAAAACTGTTTTTT	CASSDQGLANEKLFF
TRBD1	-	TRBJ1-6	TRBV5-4	TGTGCCAGCAGCTTGGGGGGACAGTATAATTCACCCCTCCACTTT	CASSLGGQYNSPLHF
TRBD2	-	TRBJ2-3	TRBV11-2	TGTGCCAGCAGCATCGGGGGGGCACTGCAGTATTTT	CASSIGGALQYF
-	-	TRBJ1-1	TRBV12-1	TGTGCCAGCAGCTCGAGCGGAGTTGCAGCTTTCTTT	CASSSSGVAAFF
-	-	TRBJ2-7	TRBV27	TGTGCCAGCAGGGGACTTTACTACGAGCAGTACTTC	CASRGLYYEQYF
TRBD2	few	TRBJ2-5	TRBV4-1	TGCGCCAGCAGCCACCCGGGACTAGCGGGGGGGCCATATCAAGAGACCCAGTACTTC	CASSHPGLAGGPYQETQYF
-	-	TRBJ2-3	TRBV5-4	TGTGCCAGCACCCCCCGGGGGACCACAGATACGCAGTATTTT	CASTPRGTTDTQYF
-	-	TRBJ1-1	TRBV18	TGTGCCAGCTCACCACGGTTTGGGCAGGGAAGGAAAATGAACACTGAAGCTTTCTTT	CASSPRFGQGRKMNTEAFF
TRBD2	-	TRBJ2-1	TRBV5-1	TGCGCCAGCAGCCAACGGAGCGGGGGGGTTTCCTACAATGAGCAGTTCTTC	CASSQRSGGVSYNEQFF
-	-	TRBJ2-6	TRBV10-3	TGTGCCATCAGTGAGAGCCTCTCTGGGGCCAACGTCCTGACTTTC	CAISESLSGANVLTF
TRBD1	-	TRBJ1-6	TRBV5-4	TGTGCCAGCAGACCCGGCATCGGGACAGGCGGTTCACCCCTCCACTTT	CASRPGIGTGGSPLHF
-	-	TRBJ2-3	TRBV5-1	TGCGCCAGCAGCTTGGGTCAGGGTGGGGCAGATACGCAGTATTTT	CASSLGQGGADTQYF
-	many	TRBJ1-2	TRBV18	TGTGCCAGCTCACCAGAGGTGGACTATGGCTACACCTTC	CASSPEVDYGYTF
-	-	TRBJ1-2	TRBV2	TGTGCCAGCAGTTGGAACAGGGAAACCCCCTATGGCTACACCTTC	CASSWNRETPYGYTF
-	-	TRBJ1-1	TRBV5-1	TGCGCCAGCAGCCCGGGACAATCCACTGAAGCTTTCTTT	CASSPGQSTEAFF
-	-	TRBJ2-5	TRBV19	TGTGCCAGTAGTATAATGTTCGGCCAAGAGACCCAGTACTTC	CASSIMFGQETQYF
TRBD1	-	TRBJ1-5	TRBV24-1	TGTGCCACCAGTGACTCCGGCGGGACAGGGTTTCGGCAGCCCCAGCATTTT	CATSDSGGTGFRQPQHF